The rows below give T cell receptor beta chains drawn from one sample of a study of T cells expressing NK-cell markers. TCRdb reprocessed the 5' RACE reads, keeping one entry per CDR3 protein, no DNA. The sample totals approximately 460,000 distinct CDR3 sequences. Sequencing was done on a sample of blood T cells: a sorted CD56 or NKG2C T cell subset, CD4+ or CD8+ T cells, or bulk PBMC T cells (not recorded which). These receptor sequences come from a woman between 18 and 69 years old in good health. Both conserved end residues are part of each CDR3. Fields, in order: CDR3 protein, J gene, V gene, CDR3 length.

CDR3aa: CASSLSVGAGQETQYF; j_gene: TRBJ2-5; v_gene: TRBV7-2; len: 16
CDR3aa: CSARLGLAGGTYNEQFF; j_gene: TRBJ2-1; v_gene: TRBV20-1; len: 17
CDR3aa: CASSYVVGSGGARDTQYF; j_gene: TRBJ2-3; v_gene: TRBV6-5; len: 18
CDR3aa: CASSAGDKEQFF; j_gene: TRBJ2-1; v_gene: TRBV7-9; len: 12
CDR3aa: CSAVGGLGYNEQFF; j_gene: TRBJ2-1; v_gene: TRBV20-1; len: 14
CDR3aa: CASSERDSGNNEQFF; j_gene: TRBJ2-1; v_gene: TRBV18; len: 15
CDR3aa: CSASHRASWKLFF; j_gene: TRBJ1-4; v_gene: TRBV20-1; len: 13
CDR3aa: CASSPGPAKNIQYF; j_gene: TRBJ2-4; v_gene: TRBV6-2/TRBV6-3; len: 14
CDR3aa: CASSVVAGVGGELFF; j_gene: TRBJ2-2; v_gene: TRBV25-1; len: 15
CDR3aa: CASSAGTGGNEQFF; j_gene: TRBJ2-1; v_gene: TRBV12-3/TRBV12-4; len: 14
CDR3aa: CASSPPGPWDTQYF; j_gene: TRBJ2-3; v_gene: TRBV12-3/TRBV12-4; len: 14
CDR3aa: CASSWVGTGGQPQHF; j_gene: TRBJ1-5; v_gene: TRBV5-5; len: 15
CDR3aa: CASRPGGRAHYNEQFF; j_gene: TRBJ2-1; v_gene: TRBV7-2; len: 16
CDR3aa: CASSFDWAGTEAFF; j_gene: TRBJ1-1; v_gene: TRBV12-3/TRBV12-4; len: 14
CDR3aa: CASSLDSSYNEQFF; j_gene: TRBJ2-1; v_gene: TRBV5-1; len: 14
CDR3aa: CASSSPWVAGGQSEQFF; j_gene: TRBJ2-1; v_gene: TRBV27; len: 17
CDR3aa: CAISPGRDWAEAFF; j_gene: TRBJ1-1; v_gene: TRBV10-3; len: 14
CDR3aa: CASSLAPVNSYNEQFF; j_gene: TRBJ2-1; v_gene: TRBV12-3/TRBV12-4; len: 16
CDR3aa: CATSRGGNNYGYTF; j_gene: TRBJ1-2; v_gene: TRBV2; len: 14
CDR3aa: CASSFTGRYSGDTQYF; j_gene: TRBJ2-3; v_gene: TRBV12-3/TRBV12-4; len: 16
CDR3aa: CASSLGADTEAFF; j_gene: TRBJ1-1; v_gene: TRBV5-1; len: 13
CDR3aa: CSARTVREAFF; j_gene: TRBJ1-1; v_gene: TRBV20-1; len: 11
CDR3aa: CASSLSTTYGYTF; j_gene: TRBJ1-2; v_gene: TRBV7-9; len: 13
CDR3aa: CSVGAWGTGELFF; j_gene: TRBJ2-2; v_gene: TRBV29-1; len: 13
CDR3aa: CASRGLADTDTQYF; j_gene: TRBJ2-3; v_gene: TRBV6-1; len: 14
CDR3aa: CASSSMGDSGTQYF; j_gene: TRBJ2-3; v_gene: TRBV9; len: 14
CDR3aa: CAISERGELFF; j_gene: TRBJ2-2; v_gene: TRBV10-3; len: 11
CDR3aa: CASSVTSGGAFYEQFF; j_gene: TRBJ2-1; v_gene: TRBV11-3; len: 16
CDR3aa: CASSPGLARYNEQFF; j_gene: TRBJ2-1; v_gene: TRBV7-2; len: 15
CDR3aa: CASSPIAGGVYNEQFF; j_gene: TRBJ2-1; v_gene: TRBV5-1; len: 16
CDR3aa: CASSYYRASGYNEQFF; j_gene: TRBJ2-1; v_gene: TRBV6-5; len: 16
CDR3aa: CASSLDGGKDTQYF; j_gene: TRBJ2-3; v_gene: TRBV7-9; len: 14
CDR3aa: CASSPGRAANQPQHF; j_gene: TRBJ1-5; v_gene: TRBV18; len: 15
CDR3aa: CASNLGSYEQYF; j_gene: TRBJ2-7; v_gene: TRBV28; len: 12
CDR3aa: CASSPITGTVNEKLFF; j_gene: TRBJ1-4; v_gene: TRBV12-3/TRBV12-4; len: 16
CDR3aa: CSVEGDRDYEQYF; j_gene: TRBJ2-7; v_gene: TRBV29-1; len: 13
CDR3aa: CASSFRAGVSEQYF; j_gene: TRBJ2-7; v_gene: TRBV28; len: 14
CDR3aa: CASSQEPTVNTEAFF; j_gene: TRBJ1-1; v_gene: TRBV4-3; len: 15
CDR3aa: CASSFGQTPGDTQYF; j_gene: TRBJ2-3; v_gene: TRBV12-3/TRBV12-4; len: 15
CDR3aa: CASSEQGETQYF; j_gene: TRBJ2-5; v_gene: TRBV6-1; len: 12
CDR3aa: CASSKPQTSGGADEQFF; j_gene: TRBJ2-1; v_gene: TRBV5-1; len: 17
CDR3aa: CASSPYSGRGYTF; j_gene: TRBJ1-2; v_gene: TRBV7-8; len: 13
CDR3aa: CASSFVGVGQPQHF; j_gene: TRBJ1-5; v_gene: TRBV12-3/TRBV12-4; len: 14
CDR3aa: CSVGRTGGYEQYF; j_gene: TRBJ2-7; v_gene: TRBV29-1; len: 13
CDR3aa: CASNGRGSNTEAFF; j_gene: TRBJ1-1; v_gene: TRBV25-1; len: 14
CDR3aa: CASSLYGTGYYGYTF; j_gene: TRBJ1-2; v_gene: TRBV12-3/TRBV12-4; len: 15
CDR3aa: CASKQRNTGELFF; j_gene: TRBJ2-2; v_gene: TRBV27; len: 13
CDR3aa: CASSPGTSVMGRGANVLTF; j_gene: TRBJ2-6; v_gene: TRBV19; len: 19
CDR3aa: CASSLGTSGVTGELFF; j_gene: TRBJ2-2; v_gene: TRBV11-2; len: 16